The entry below gives a single TCR beta chain sequence along with its context. Its cognate antigen has yet to be identified. No base qualities exist here, and no much larger clone lies one base off it. The sample is drawn from a study of molecular identifiers for immune sequencing clone quantification (dated 2018 in TCRdb). For the study in its entirety: For a replicate experiment, RNA from around 20,000 or 100,000 naive CD8 T cells was divided into five aliquots, of which four were sequenced. The study was a methods study using CD8 T cells to benchmark molecular-identifier clustering-based TCR repertoire sequencing (MIDCIRS) and TCR RNA copy counting.

General findings and caveats noted by the study authors: In CMV-specific effector cells, over 97% of molecules were held by clones above 20 RNA copies, whereas under 1% of molecules were held by such clones in naive cells. The naive libraries included spiked-in Jurkat TCR RNA (roughly 9 copies' worth), and this RNA is not part of the donor repertoire. Even against a background of about a million naive CD8 T cells, spiked-in Jurkat TCR RNA amounting to a single cell's worth was reported to be detectable. Modeling estimated roughly 3.2 recovered TCR RNA copies per cell, compared with about ten by digital PCR, which implies roughly 30% capture efficiency. Identical TCR molecules sharing a barcode could cause highly expanded clone sizes to be underestimated. Without barcode sub-clustering, chimeric consensus sequences inflated TCR diversity; chimeras reached as high as 47%.

The library was prepared using PCR. Sequencing relied on a NextSeq 500. Bulk TCR libraries were prepared as previously described, using TCR primers listed in Table S5. Total RNA was purified with the Qiagen AllPrep DNA/RNA kit. Before analysis, reads from multiple sequencing runs of one library were combined. Regarding the original processing steps: Reads were retained only if the reads had an exact TCR constant sequence, and the retained reads were trimmed to 150 nt and grouped according to their 12-nt molecular barcodes. Within each barcode group, reads were sub-clustered at a 15% Levenshtein threshold, and quality-weighted consensus sequences were built per RNA molecule. Non-functional sequences were excluded, and lower-count sequences lying one edit away from another sequence were also excluded. On the basis of fitting two negative binomial distributions, barcode sub-clusters with fewer than 20% of the maximum read count were discarded. In TCRdb, the public reads were trimmed at Q25 with fastp and aligned with MiXCR, with productive beta chains retained. Under each unique CDR3 protein, matching rows form one entry showing the most common genes and DNA. The V and J calls, along with clone size, are taken from TCRdb and not from the paper's own processing. This sample has a few hundred thousand distinct CDR3 sequences in its table, and under 30% of those were observed once. The top ten clonotypes cover about 0.75% of the sample.

Cut back by 1 base and 4 bases, the V and J ends lie 14 bases apart. From cysteine to phenylalanine, the CDR3 is 15 amino acids long. The kept DNA is CDR3 alone, 45 bases in frame from the first base. CDR1 and CDR2 (LGHNA, YSLEER) derive from the germline V gene. Libraries of naive CD8 T cells were generated from roughly 20,000 to 1,000,000 sorted cells, with 10%, 30% or 50% of the purified RNA used. Naive CD8 T cells, defined as CD8+CD4-CCR7+CD45RA+, were FACS-sorted into RLT Plus buffer on a BD FACSAria II. Around 10 TCR copies' worth of Jurkat RNA were spiked into roughly 19,000-1,000,000 naive CD8 T cell samples to test detection sensitivity. CD8 T cells were enriched with RosetteSep CD8+ T Cell Enrichment Cocktail and Ficoll-Paque, followed by ACK red cell lysis.

The sequence came from a human donor in good health. Some libraries in this study had Jurkat cell RNA spiked in. Recombination connected TRBV4-3 to TRBJ2-7; the D gene is tentatively TRBD1 or TRBD2, each matching 5 bases. Material for sequencing was naive CD8+ T cells from blood, with Jurkat cell RNA spiked in. The label giving this sample's cell subset or site can be read as: FACS-sorted CD8+CD4-CCR7+CD45RA+ naive T cells. The CDR3 has the sequence CASSQGLGPAYEQYF. The DNA sequence is given as TGCGCCAGCAGCCAAGGATTGGGACCTGCGTACGAGCAGTACTTC.